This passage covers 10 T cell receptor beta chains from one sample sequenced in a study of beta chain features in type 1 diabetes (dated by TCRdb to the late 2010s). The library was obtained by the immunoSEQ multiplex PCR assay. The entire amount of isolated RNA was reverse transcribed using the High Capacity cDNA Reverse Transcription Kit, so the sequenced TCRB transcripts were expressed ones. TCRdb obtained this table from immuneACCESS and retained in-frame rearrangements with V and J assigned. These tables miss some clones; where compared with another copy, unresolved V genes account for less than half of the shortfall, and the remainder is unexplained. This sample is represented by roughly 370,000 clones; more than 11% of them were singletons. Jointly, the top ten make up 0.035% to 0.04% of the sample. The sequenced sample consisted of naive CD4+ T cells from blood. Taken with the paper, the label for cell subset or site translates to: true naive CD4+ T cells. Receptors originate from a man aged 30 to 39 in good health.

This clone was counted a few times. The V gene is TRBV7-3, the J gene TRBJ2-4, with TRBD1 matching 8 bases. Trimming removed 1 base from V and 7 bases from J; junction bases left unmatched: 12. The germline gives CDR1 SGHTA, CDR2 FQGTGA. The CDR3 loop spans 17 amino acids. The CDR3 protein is CASSLSGTGGPTNIQYF. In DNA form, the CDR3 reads TGTGCCAGCAGCTTAAGTGGGACAGGAGGCCCGACGAACATTCAGTACTTC.

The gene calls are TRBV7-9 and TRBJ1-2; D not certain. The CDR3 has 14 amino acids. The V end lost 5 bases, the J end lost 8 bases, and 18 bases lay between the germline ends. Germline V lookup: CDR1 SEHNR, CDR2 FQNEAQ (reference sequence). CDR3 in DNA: TGTGCCAGCAGCCCCACGTCAAATTCGTTCGGCTACACCTTC. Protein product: CASSPTSNSFGYTF.

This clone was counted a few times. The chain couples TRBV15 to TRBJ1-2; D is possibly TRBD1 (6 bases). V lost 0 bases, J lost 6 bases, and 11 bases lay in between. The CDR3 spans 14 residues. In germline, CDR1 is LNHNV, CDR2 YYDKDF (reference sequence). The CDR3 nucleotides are TGTGCCACCAGCAGAGATTTTGGGGGCGATGGCTACACCTTC. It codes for CATSRDFGGDGYTF.

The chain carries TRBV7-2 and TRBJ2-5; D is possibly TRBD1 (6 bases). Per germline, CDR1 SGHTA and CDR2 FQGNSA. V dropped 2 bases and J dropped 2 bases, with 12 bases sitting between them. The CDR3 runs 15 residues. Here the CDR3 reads CASSLFLRGQETQYF. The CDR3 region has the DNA TGTGCCAGCAGCTTATTCCTTAGGGGGCAAGAGACCCAGTACTTC. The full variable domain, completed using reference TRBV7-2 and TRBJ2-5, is GAGVSQSPSNKVTEKGKDVELRCDPISGHTALYWYRQSLGQGLEFLIYFQGNSAPDKSGLPSDRFSAERTGGSVSTLTIQRTQQEDSAVYLCASSLFLRGQETQYFGPGTRLLVL.

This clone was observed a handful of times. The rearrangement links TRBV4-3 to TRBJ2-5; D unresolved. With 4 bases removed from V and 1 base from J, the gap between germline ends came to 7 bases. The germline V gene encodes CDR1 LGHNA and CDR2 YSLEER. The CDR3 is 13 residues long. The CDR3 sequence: CASSLGPQETQYF. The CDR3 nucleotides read TGCGCCAGCAGCCTCGGGCCCCAAGAGACCCAGTACTTC.

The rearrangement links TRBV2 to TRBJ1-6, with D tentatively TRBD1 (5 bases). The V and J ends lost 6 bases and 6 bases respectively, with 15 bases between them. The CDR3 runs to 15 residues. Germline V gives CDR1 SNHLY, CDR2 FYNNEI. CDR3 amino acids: CASRRGGFSNSPLHF. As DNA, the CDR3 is TGTGCCAGCAGGCGGGGGGGGTTTTCTAATTCACCCCTCCACTTT.

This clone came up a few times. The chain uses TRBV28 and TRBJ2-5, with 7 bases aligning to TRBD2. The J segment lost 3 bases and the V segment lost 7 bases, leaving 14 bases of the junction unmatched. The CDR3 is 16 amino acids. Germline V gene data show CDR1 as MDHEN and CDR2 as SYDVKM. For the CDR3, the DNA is TGTGCCAGCAAGGCCCACGGGGAGGGTGGCGAAGAGACCCAGTACTTC. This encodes CASKAHGEGGEETQYF.

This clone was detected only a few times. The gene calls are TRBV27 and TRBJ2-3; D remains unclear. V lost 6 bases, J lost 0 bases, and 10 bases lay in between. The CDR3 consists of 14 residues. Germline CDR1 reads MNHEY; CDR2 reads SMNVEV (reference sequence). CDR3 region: CASRKDGSTDTQYF. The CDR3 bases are TGTGCCAGCAGAAAGGACGGTAGCACAGATACGCAGTATTTT.

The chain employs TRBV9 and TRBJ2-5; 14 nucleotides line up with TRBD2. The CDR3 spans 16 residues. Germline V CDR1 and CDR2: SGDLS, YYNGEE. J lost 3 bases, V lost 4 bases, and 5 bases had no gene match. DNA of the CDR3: TGTGCCAGCAGCATGGGACTAGCGGGGGCAGAAGAGACCCAGTACTTC. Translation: CASSMGLAGAEETQYF.

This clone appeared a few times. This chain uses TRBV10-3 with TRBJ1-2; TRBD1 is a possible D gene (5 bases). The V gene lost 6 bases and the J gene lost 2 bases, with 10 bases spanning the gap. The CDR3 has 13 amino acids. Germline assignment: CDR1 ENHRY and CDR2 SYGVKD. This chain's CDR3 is CAISQGGNYGYTF. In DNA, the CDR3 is TGTGCCATCAGCCAGGGAGGGAACTATGGCTACACCTTC.